This entry lists 27 T cell receptor beta chains sequenced from one sample in a study of T cells in Graves' hyperthyroidism and ophthalmopathy. RNA transcripts gave rise to amplified TCR beta CDR3 regions. A first-round RT-PCR of the TCR CDR3 used the HTBI primer set. In TCRdb, the multiplex PCR reads were re-called with MiXCR into one record per CDR3 protein. The sample has around 350,000 distinct CDR3 sequences, 13% seen once. The sequencing sample was made of blood. All receptors derive from a woman aged 18-30 years with Graves' hyperthyroidism.

This clonotype was seen repeatedly, ten times or more. The CDR3 region has the DNA TGTGCCATCAGTGGGACTAGCGGGCGCAACAATGAGCAGTTCTTC. Translating it yields CAISGTSGRNNEQFF. This rearrangement joins TRBV10-3 to TRBJ2-1, with 11 bases aligning to TRBD2. This CDR3 comprises 15 residues. Germline loops: CDR1 ENHRY, CDR2 SYGVKD. V was pared by 4 bases and J by 5 bases, with 4 bases of the junction left unmatched.

This clonotype was counted many times. This rearrangement joins TRBV30 to TRBJ1-1; TRBD1 aligns across 9 bases. After removal of 2 bases from V and 4 bases from J, the junction contained 11 bases not matched to a gene. Looked up from germline, CDR1 is GTSNPN and CDR2 is SVGIG (reference sequence). This CDR3 has 16 residues. The CDR3 region has the DNA TGTGCCTGGAGTAATGCACCGGGACAGGGCCCCACTGAAGCTTTCTTT. Protein: CAWSNAPGQGPTEAFF.

V and J are TRBV4-1 and TRBJ2-7; TRBD2 matches 11 bases. Germline loops: CDR1 MGHRA, CDR2 YSYEKL. The CDR3 has 17 amino acids. Unmatched junction bases numbered 5, after V lost 0 bases and J lost 1 base. The CDR3, as DNA: TGCGCCAGCAGCCAAGATATGGGGACTAGCGGTTCCTACGAGCAGTACTTC. It translates to CASSQDMGTSGSYEQYF.

This clonotype was seen ten or more times. The rearrangement uses TRBV30 and TRBJ2-7; maybe TRBD1 (5 bases). The CDR3 spans 12 residues. V was pared by 0 bases and J by 4 bases, with 7 bases between. The germline V gene has CDR1 GTSNPN and CDR2 SVGIG (reference sequence). As DNA, the CDR3 is TGTGCCTGGAGTGTGACAGTTTACGAGCAGTACTTC. Its translation: CAWSVTVYEQYF.

This clonotype was observed at least ten times. The rearrangement joins TRBV28 to TRBJ2-5; 8 bases match TRBD2. This CDR3 contains 15 residues. The ends lost 6 bases at V and 2 bases at J; junction bases unmatched: 8. CDR1 is MDHEN and CDR2 is SYDVKM in the germline V gene. The CDR3, as DNA: TGTGCCAGCAGCAAACTAGCGGCCCCTCAAGAGACCCAGTACTTC. This encodes CASSKLAAPQETQYF.

This clonotype was seen repeatedly, ten times or more. The chain combines TRBV18 with TRBJ2-6; D is uncertain. V was cut by 3 bases and J by 2 bases, with 14 bases left in between. The CDR3 runs to 17 residues. CDR1 and CDR2 (germline): KGHSH, LQKENI. CDR3 amino acids: CASSPRSRLAGANVLTF. CDR3 sequence (DNA): TGTGCCAGCTCACCTCGATCCCGGCTGGCTGGGGCCAACGTCCTGACTTTC. Full variable domain (rest looked up from reference TRBV18 and TRBJ2-6): NAGVMQNPRHLVRRRGQEARLRCSPMKGHSHVYWYRQLPEEGLKFMVYLQKENIIDESGMPKERFSAEFPKEGPSILRIQQVVRGDSAAYFCASSPRSRLAGANVLTFGAGSRLTVL.

This clonotype was counted many times. The chain combines TRBV29-1 with TRBJ1-2; TRBD1 is a possible D gene (5 bases). The CDR3 has 15 amino acids. Germline V gives CDR1 SQVTM, CDR2 ANQGSEA. V lost 3 bases and J lost 6, with 20 bases in between. CDR3 in DNA: TGCAGCGTTGAGCGGGGTACCGACAGAACTCATGGCTACACCTTC. Translating it yields CSVERGTDRTHGYTF. The whole variable domain, remainder taken from reference TRBV29-1 and TRBJ1-2, is SAVISQKPSRDICQRGTSLTIQCQVDSQVTMMFWYRQQPGQSLTLIATANQGSEATYESGFVIDKFPISRPNLTFSTLTVSNMSPEDSSIYLCSVERGTDRTHGYTFGSGTRLTVV.

The chain employs TRBV28 and TRBJ1-2, with D possibly being TRBD1 (6 bases). V lost 3 bases, J lost 8 bases, and 13 bases lay in between. Germline values: CDR1 MDHEN, CDR2 SYDVKM. This CDR3 is built from 13 residues. CDR3 DNA sequence: TGTGCCAGCAGTTTGAGGGGGGACCTAGGCTACACCTTC. The encoded protein is CASSLRGDLGYTF.

This clonotype came up a few times. The chain has TRBV15 and TRBJ2-7, with a weak D call TRBD2 (5 bases). The CDR3 totals 12 residues. Germline-derived CDR1 and CDR2 are LNHNV and YYDKDF (reference sequence). The V end was cut by 8 bases, the J end by 7 bases, with 15 bases between. CDR3 coding DNA: TGTGCCACCTCAATGACCGGGAAAGAGCAGTACTTC. As protein: CATSMTGKEQYF.

This clonotype has ten or more counts. J is TRBJ2-1 and V is TRBV13, with 11 bases identical to TRBD2. The V and J ends lost 5 bases and 4 bases, in that order; junction bases with no gene match: 4. Germline CDR1 and CDR2: PRHDT and FYEKMQ (reference sequence). This CDR3 comprises 15 residues. The CDR3 bases are TGTGCCAGCAGCGTACTAGCGGGAGTATACAATGAGCAGTTCTTC. Translation gives CASSVLAGVYNEQFF.

The V gene is TRBV2, the J gene TRBJ2-3, with 9 bases aligning to TRBD2. Germline loops: CDR1 SNHLY, CDR2 FYNNEI. V was clipped by 8 bases and J by 4 bases; unmatched bases: 10. CDR3 size: 15 residues. CDR3 in amino acids: CASPRVAGASDTQYF. DNA for the CDR3: TGTGCCAGCCCGCGGGTAGCGGGGGCTTCAGATACGCAGTATTTT.

This clonotype was counted many times. V and J are TRBV11-1 and TRBJ1-6; TRBD1 might be the D (5 bases). The V gene lost 5 bases and the J gene lost 7 bases, with 18 bases spanning the gap. This CDR3 spans 16 amino acids. From germline, CDR1 is SGHAT and CDR2 FQDESV (reference sequence). The CDR3 is CASSVETGTFNSPLHF. CDR3 DNA sequence: TGTGCCAGCAGCGTTGAGACCGGGACTTTCAATTCACCCCTCCACTTT.

This clonotype was observed a few times. The chain employs TRBV19 and TRBJ2-5; 11 nucleotides agree with TRBD2. Germline-derived CDR1 and CDR2 are LNHDA and SQIVND (reference sequence). After removal of 5 bases from V and 5 bases from J, the junction contained 7 bases not matched to a gene. The CDR3 has 15 residues. CDR3 coding DNA: TGTGCCAGTAGTCGAATAGCGGGGGGGCGGGAGACCCAGTACTTC. It encodes CASSRIAGGRETQYF. The full variable domain, completed using reference TRBV19 and TRBJ2-5, is DGGITQSPKYLFRKEGQNVTLSCEQNLNHDAMYWYRQDPGQGLRLIYYSQIVNDFQKGDIAEGYSVSREKKESFPLTVTSAQKNPTAFYLCASSRIAGGRETQYFGPGTRLLVL.

This chain uses TRBV6-1 with TRBJ1-5; a possible D gene is TRBD1 (5 bases). Per the germline V gene, CDR1 is MNHNS and CDR2 is SASEGT. CDR3 size: 14 residues. Trimming took 3 bases from V and 9 from J, leaving 15 bases between them. This chain's CDR3 is CASSDLAGQGPQHF. The CDR3 nucleotides read TGTGCCAGCAGTGATTTGGCAGGGCAAGGGCCCCAGCATTTT.

This clonotype was counted many times. The chain is built from TRBV5-4 and TRBJ2-7; TRBD2 agrees at 10 bases. V was clipped by 3 bases and J by 2 bases; unmatched bases: 5. From germline, CDR1 is SGHNT and CDR2 YYREEE (reference sequence). The CDR3 length is 15 residues. The CDR3 nucleotides are TGTGCCAGCAGCTCGACTAGCGGGTATACCTACGAGCAGTACTTC. Translated, it gives CASSSTSGYTYEQYF.

This clonotype was seen repeatedly, ten times or more. V and J are TRBV27 and TRBJ1-5; D remains unclear. Trimming removed 6 bases at V and 6 bases at J, with 15 bases between. Germline values: CDR1 MNHEY, CDR2 SMNVEV (reference sequence). CDR3 length: 14 residues. The CDR3 here is CASSPAGSTQPQHF. Here the CDR3 DNA reads TGTGCCAGCAGCCCGGCTGGGTCGACTCAGCCCCAGCATTTT.

This clonotype showed up many times. V and J are TRBV28 and TRBJ2-2; 7 positions agree with TRBD1. Looked up from germline, CDR1 is MDHEN and CDR2 is SYDVKM. V lost 10 bases to trimming and J lost 6 bases; unmatched junction nucleotides: 8. The length of the CDR3 is 13 residues. The chain's CDR3 is CAIQGSRSGELFF. In DNA, the CDR3 is TGTGCCATACAGGGGTCCAGGTCCGGGGAGCTGTTTTTT.

The table lists this clonotype with many counts. The rearrangement joins TRBV20-1 to TRBJ2-7; D remains ambiguous. The CDR3 covers 14 residues. CDR1 and CDR2 (germline): DFQATT, SNEGSKA (reference sequence). V was clipped by 8 bases and J by 0 bases, with 17 bases between them. The CDR3 region is CSYLGPSSSYEQYF. The CDR3 nucleotides read TGCAGTTATCTGGGCCCTTCCAGCTCCTACGAGCAGTACTTC.

This clonotype has at least ten counts. The V call is TRBV20-1, the J call TRBJ2-5, with TRBD2 identical over 7 bases. V shed 6 bases, J shed 2 bases, and the junction held 6 bases outside the gene matches. The CDR3 spans 13 residues. Looked up from germline, CDR1 is DFQATT and CDR2 is SNEGSKA (reference sequence). The CDR3 reads CSAGGGWQETQYF. The CDR3 DNA follows: TGCAGTGCCGGGGGAGGGTGGCAAGAGACCCAGTACTTC.

This clonotype was detected many times. The chain has TRBV6-5 and TRBJ2-3; 11 nucleotides match TRBD2. J lost 4 bases, V lost 0 bases, and 12 bases had no gene match. The length of the CDR3 is 19 residues. Germline CDR1 is MNHEY and CDR2 is SVGAGI. CDR3 bases: TGTGCCAGCAGTTACTCCTCGCGGCACCTAGCGGGGGGTTCAGATACGCAGTATTTT. This sequence encodes CASSYSSRHLAGGSDTQYF.

The rearrangement links TRBV4-2 to TRBJ2-7, with D tentatively TRBD1 (5 bases). The CDR3 extends over 16 amino acids. V lost 0 bases and J lost 3, with 15 bases in between. The germline CDR1 and CDR2 sequences are LGHNA and YNFKEQ. DNA of the CDR3: TGTGCCAGCAGCCAAGAGGAAAACAGGAGATACTACGAGCAGTACTTC. It translates to CASSQEENRRYYEQYF.

This clonotype appeared many times. The chain carries TRBV29-1 and TRBJ1-1; TRBD1 matches 7 bases. The CDR3 is 12 residues long. Germline V gene lookup returns CDR1 SQVTM and CDR2 ANQGSEA. Losses at the gene ends were 2 bases for V and 7 bases for J; bases not matched to a gene: 4. The CDR3 DNA follows: TGCAGCGTTGAAAGAGGGGGCGATGAAGCTTTCTTT. It specifies CSVERGGDEAFF.

This clonotype came up many times. An end of the junction does not agree with germline; a read error may underlie this. The rearrangement joins TRBV7-2 to TRBJ1-2; TRBD1 agrees at 11 bases. CDR3 size: 12 residues. In germline, CDR1 is SGHTA, CDR2 FQGNSA. The CDR3 protein is CASSPTPGQGAF. DNA for the CDR3: TGTGCCAGCAGCCCGACACCGGGACAGGGGGCCTTC.

This clonotype has ten or more counts. The V and J genes are TRBV12-3 or TRBV12-4 and TRBJ2-7; 9 bases align to TRBD1. J was trimmed by 4 bases and V by 4 bases; bases with no gene match: 8. The CDR3 consists of 15 residues. CDR3 sequence: CASSWRQGVSYEQYF. The CDR3 DNA reads as TGTGCCAGCAGTTGGAGACAGGGGGTTTCGTACGAGCAGTACTTC.

V and J are TRBV9 and TRBJ2-3; unclear D gene. Germline V gene sequence: CDR1 SGDLS, CDR2 YYNGEE. This CDR3 has 13 residues. V lost 1 base and J lost 3, with 6 bases in between. CDR3 residues: CASSVKGTDTQYF. CDR3 DNA: TGTGCCAGCAGCGTAAAGGGTACAGATACGCAGTATTTT.

This clonotype was observed many times. This chain uses TRBV18 with TRBJ1-1; the D is unclear. The CDR3 extends over 13 amino acids. Germline V CDR1 and CDR2: KGHSH, LQKENI. V shed 3 bases and J shed 3 bases, with 8 bases lying between them. CDR3 amino acids: CASSPDEDTEAFF. The DNA for the CDR3 is TGTGCCAGCTCACCGGATGAGGACACTGAAGCTTTCTTT.

Many counts were recorded for this clonotype. The chain combines TRBV2 with TRBJ1-2, with TRBD1 as a possible D gene (6 bases). Germline V CDR1 and CDR2: SNHLY, FYNNEI. The CDR3 runs to 16 residues. The V and J ends lost 3 bases and 7 bases respectively, with 21 bases between them. This chain's CDR3 is CASSDYSGEHGPGYTF. The DNA for the CDR3 is TGTGCCAGCAGTGATTATTCAGGGGAACACGGACCTGGCTACACCTTC.